This T cell receptor (beta chain) stems from a study of identical twins. This clonotype was detected many times. Healthy Caucasians made up all donors. Germline values: CDR1 KGHDR, CDR2 SFDVKD. Trimming removed 9 bases at V and 2 bases at J, with 12 bases between. The CDR3 covers 13 residues. TCRdb re-called the 5' RACE reads through MiXCR, storing one row per CDR3 protein. The table lists 640,000 or so distinct CDR3 sequences, 5.5% to 7.5% of them singletons. The clonotype was recovered from a man aged 18 to 29 in good health. Specimen: naive T cells sorted from blood. The J gene is TRBJ1-2, the V gene TRBV24-1; possible D gene TRBD1, 5 bases. The DNA for the CDR3 is TGTGCCACCTCCAGGGCGGACAACTATGGCTACACCTTC. The encoded protein is CATSRADNYGYTF.